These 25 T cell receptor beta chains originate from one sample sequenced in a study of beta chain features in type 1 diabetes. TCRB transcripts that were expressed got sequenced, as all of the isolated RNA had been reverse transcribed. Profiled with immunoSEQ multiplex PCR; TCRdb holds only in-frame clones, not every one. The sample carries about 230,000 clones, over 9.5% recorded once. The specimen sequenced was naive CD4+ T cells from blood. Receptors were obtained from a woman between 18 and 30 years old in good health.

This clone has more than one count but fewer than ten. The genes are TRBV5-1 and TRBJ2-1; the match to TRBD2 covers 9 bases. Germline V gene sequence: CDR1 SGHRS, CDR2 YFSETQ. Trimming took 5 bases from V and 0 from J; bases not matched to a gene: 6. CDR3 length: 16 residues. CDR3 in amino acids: CASSRTSASSYNEQFF. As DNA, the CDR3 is TGCGCCAGCAGTAGGACTAGCGCAAGCTCCTACAATGAGCAGTTCTTC.

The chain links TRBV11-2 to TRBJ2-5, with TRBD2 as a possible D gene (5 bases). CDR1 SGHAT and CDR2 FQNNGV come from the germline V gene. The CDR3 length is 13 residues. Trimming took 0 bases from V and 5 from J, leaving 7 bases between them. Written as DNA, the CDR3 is TGTGCCAGCAGCTTAGAGCGGGTGGAGACCCAGTACTTC. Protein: CASSLERVETQYF.

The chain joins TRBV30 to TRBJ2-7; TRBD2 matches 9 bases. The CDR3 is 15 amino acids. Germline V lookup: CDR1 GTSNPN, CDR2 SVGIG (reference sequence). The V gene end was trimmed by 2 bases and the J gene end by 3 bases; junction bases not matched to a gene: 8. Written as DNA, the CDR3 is TGTGCCTGGAGTAAAAGGACTAGCGCCTACTACGAGCAGTACTTC. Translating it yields CAWSKRTSAYYEQYF.

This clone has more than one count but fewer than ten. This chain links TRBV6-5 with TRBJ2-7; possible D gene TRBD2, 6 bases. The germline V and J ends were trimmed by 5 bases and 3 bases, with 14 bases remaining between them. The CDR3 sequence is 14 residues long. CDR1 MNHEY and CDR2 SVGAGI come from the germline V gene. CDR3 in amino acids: CASSIRGSGYEQYF. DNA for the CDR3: TGTGCCAGCAGTATCCGAGGTAGCGGCTACGAGCAGTACTTC.

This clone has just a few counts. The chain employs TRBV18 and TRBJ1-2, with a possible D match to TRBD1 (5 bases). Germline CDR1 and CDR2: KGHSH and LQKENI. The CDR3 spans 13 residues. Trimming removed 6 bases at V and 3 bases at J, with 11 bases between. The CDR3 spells CASSRDSHYGYTF. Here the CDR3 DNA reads TGTGCCAGCTCTCGAGACAGTCACTATGGCTACACCTTC.

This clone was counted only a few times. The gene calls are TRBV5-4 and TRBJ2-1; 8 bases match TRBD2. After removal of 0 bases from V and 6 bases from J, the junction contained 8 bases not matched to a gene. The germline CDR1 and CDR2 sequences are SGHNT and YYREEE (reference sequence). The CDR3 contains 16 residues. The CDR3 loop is CASSLGGGLAPNEQFF. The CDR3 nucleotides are TGTGCCAGCAGCTTGGGGGGAGGACTAGCTCCCAATGAGCAGTTCTTC.

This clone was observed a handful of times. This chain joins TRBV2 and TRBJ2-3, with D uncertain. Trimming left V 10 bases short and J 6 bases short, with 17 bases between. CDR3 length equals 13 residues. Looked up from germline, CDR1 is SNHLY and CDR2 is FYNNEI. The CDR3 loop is CATQVVSRDTQYF. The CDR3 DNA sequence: TGTGCCACTCAAGTGGTTTCTAGGGATACGCAGTATTTT. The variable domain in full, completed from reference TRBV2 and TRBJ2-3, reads EPEVTQTPSHQVTQMGQEVILRCVPISNHLYFYWYRQILGQKVEFLVSFYNNEISEKSEIFDDQFSVERPDGSNFTLKIRSTKLEDSAMYFCATQVVSRDTQYFGPGTRLTVL.

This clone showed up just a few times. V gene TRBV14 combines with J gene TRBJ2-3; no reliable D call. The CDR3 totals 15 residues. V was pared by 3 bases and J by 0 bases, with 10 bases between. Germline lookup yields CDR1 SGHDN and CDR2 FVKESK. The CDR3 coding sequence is TGTGCCAGCAGCCATCCTAGGTATAGCACAGATACGCAGTATTTT. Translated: CASSHPRYSTDTQYF. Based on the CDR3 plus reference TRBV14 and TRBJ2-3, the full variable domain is EAGVTQFPSHSVIEKGQTVTLRCDPISGHDNLYWYRRVMGKEIKFLLHFVKESKQDESGMPNNRFLAERTGGTYSTLKVQPAELEDSGVYFCASSHPRYSTDTQYFGPGTRLTVL.

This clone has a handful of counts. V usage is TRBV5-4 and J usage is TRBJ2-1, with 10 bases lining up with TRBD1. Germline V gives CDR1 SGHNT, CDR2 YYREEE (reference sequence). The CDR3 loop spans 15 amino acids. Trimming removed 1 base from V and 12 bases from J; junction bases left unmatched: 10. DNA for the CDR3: TGTGCCAGCAGCTTGAGGGACAGGGGAATACAGGGGCAGTTCTTC. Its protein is CASSLRDRGIQGQFF.

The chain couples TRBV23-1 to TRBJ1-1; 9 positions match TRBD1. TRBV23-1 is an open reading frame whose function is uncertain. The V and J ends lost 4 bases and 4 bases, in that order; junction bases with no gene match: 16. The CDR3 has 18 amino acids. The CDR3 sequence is CASSPVPRTGEYSTEAFF. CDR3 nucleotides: TGCGCCAGCAGTCCCGTACCCCGGACAGGGGAATATTCCACTGAAGCTTTCTTT.

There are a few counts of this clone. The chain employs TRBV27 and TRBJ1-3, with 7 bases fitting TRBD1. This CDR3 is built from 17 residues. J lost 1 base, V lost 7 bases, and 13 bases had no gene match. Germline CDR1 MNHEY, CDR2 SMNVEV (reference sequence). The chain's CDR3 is CASIELGRGLSGNTIYF. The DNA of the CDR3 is TGTGCCAGCATCGAGCTGGGCAGGGGGTTATCTGGAAACACCATATATTTT.

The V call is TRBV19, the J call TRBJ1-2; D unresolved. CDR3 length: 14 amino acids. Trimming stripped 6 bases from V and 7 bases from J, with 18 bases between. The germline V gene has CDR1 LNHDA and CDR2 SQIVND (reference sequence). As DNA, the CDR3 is TGTGCCAGTAGGGTCCCAGGATCAACAACTGGCTACACCTTC. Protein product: CASRVPGSTTGYTF.

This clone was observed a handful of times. The CDR3 spells CAWSLGGDTEAFF. DNA of the CDR3: TGTGCCTGGAGTCTTGGGGGGGACACTGAAGCTTTCTTT. The V gene is TRBV30, the J gene TRBJ1-1, with D possibly matching TRBD1 (5 bases). This CDR3 contains 13 residues. CDR1 and CDR2 (germline): GTSNPN, SVGIG (reference sequence). V lost 2 bases, J lost 3 bases, and 10 bases lay in between.

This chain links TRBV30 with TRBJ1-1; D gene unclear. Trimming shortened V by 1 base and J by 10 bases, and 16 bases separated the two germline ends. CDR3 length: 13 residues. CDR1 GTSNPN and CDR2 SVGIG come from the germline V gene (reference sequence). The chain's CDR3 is CAWSAQRRQRAFF. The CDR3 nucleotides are TGTGCCTGGAGTGCCCAACGGAGGCAGAGAGCTTTCTTT.

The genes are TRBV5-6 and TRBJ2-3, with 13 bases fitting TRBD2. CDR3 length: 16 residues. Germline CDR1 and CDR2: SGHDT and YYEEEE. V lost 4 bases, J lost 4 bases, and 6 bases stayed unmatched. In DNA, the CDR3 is TGTGCCAGCAGCCGGACTAGCGGGGGCGGGGCAGATACGCAGTATTTT. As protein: CASSRTSGGGADTQYF.

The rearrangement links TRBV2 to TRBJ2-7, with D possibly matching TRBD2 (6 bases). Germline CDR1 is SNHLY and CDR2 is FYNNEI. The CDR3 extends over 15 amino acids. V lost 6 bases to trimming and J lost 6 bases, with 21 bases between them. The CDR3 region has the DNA TGTGCCAGCAGGGATATATCAGGGAGGAGCGGCGAGCAGTACTTC. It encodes CASRDISGRSGEQYF.

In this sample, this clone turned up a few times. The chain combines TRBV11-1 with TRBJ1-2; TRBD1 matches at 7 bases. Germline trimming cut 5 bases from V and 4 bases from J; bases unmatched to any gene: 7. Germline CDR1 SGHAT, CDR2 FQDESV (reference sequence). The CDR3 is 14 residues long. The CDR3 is CASSPGTAVYGYTF. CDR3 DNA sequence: TGTGCCAGCAGCCCAGGGACAGCGGTCTATGGCTACACCTTC.

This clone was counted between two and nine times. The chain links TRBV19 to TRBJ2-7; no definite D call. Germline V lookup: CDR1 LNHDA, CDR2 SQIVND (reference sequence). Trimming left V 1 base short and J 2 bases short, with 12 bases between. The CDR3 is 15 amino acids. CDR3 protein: CASSIVALPTYEQYF. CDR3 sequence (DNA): TGTGCCAGTAGTATAGTGGCATTACCAACCTACGAGCAGTACTTC. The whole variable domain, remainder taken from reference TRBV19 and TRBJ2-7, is DGGITQSPKYLFRKEGQNVTLSCEQNLNHDAMYWYRQDPGQGLRLIYYSQIVNDFQKGDIAEGYSVSREKKESFPLTVTSAQKNPTAFYLCASSIVALPTYEQYFGPGTRLTVT.

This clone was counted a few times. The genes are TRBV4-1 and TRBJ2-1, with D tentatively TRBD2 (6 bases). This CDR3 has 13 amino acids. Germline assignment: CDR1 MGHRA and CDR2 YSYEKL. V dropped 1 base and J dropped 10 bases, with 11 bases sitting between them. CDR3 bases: TGCGCCAGCAGCCAAGTTTTACGGGGGGAGCAGTTCTTC. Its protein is CASSQVLRGEQFF.

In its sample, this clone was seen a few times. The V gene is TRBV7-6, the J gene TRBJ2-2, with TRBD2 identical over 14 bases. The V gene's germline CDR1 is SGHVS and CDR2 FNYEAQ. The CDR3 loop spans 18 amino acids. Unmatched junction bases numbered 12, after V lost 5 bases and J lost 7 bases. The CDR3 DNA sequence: TGTGCCAGCAGCCCTATCGGGACTAGCGGGAGAACCGTCGGGGAGCTGTTTTTT. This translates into CASSPIGTSGRTVGELFF.

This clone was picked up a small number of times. CDR3 coding DNA: TGTGCCAGCAGACTGACAGGGAAGAACACTGAAGCTTTCTTT. Its translation: CASRLTGKNTEAFF. V gene TRBV6-5 combines with J gene TRBJ1-1, with 7 bases lining up with TRBD1. The CDR3 sequence is 14 residues long. Germline assignment: CDR1 MNHEY and CDR2 SVGAGI. The V gene end was trimmed by 6 bases and the J gene end by 1 base; junction bases not matched to a gene: 5.

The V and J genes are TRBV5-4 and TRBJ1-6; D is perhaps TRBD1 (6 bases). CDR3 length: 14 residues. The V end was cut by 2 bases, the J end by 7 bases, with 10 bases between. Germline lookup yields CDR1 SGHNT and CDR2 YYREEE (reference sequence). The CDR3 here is CASSFTGTNSPLHF. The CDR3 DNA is TGTGCCAGCAGCTTTACAGGGACAAATTCACCCCTCCACTTT.

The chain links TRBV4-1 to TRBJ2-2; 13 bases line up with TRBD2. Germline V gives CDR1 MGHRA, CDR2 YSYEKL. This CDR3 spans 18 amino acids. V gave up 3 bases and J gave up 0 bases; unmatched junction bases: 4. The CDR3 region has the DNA TGCGCCAGCAGCCAGGGACTAGCGGGATCGGCGAACACCGGGGAGCTGTTTTTT. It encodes CASSQGLAGSANTGELFF.

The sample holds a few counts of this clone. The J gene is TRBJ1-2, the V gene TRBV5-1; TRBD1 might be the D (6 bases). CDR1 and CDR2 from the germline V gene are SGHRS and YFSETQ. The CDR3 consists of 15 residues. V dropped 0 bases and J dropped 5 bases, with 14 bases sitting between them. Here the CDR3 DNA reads TGCGCCAGCAGCTTGGCCAAGGGGGAGCTTTATGGCTACACCTTC. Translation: CASSLAKGELYGYTF.

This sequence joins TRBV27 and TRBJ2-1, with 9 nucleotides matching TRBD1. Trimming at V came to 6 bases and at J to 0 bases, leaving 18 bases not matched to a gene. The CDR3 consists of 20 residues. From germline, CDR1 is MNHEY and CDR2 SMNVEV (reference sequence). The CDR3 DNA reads TGTGCCAGCAGCCAAAGACCCGGGACAGGGTACAGAAGCTCCTACAATGAGCAGTTCTTC. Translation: CASSQRPGTGYRSSYNEQFF.